This TCR beta chain was identified during a study of human T cells and chemical hapten exposure. The overall study: Patients additionally received therapeutic doses of diphenylcyclopropenone on the scalp once a week, and this continued throughout the roughly 25-week study. The patients were mostly female; they had alopecia areata, totalis or universalis.

In its sample, this clonotype was seen a few times. From germline, CDR1 is SGHAT and CDR2 FQDESV (reference sequence). V lost 4 bases to trimming and J lost 5 bases, with 14 bases between them. CDR3 length: 14 residues. Time point given: patch test 1, 2 weeks after DPC sensitization. Specified treatment: therapeutic diphenylcyclopropenone sensitization with weekly scalp DPC. TCRdb re-called the RACE reads through MiXCR, storing one row per CDR3 protein. The sample yields around 190,000 distinct CDR3 sequences, around 22% seen once. Specimen: whole blood, collected in connection with sensitization to the hapten diphenylcyclopropenone (DPC). The gene calls are TRBV11-1 and TRBJ1-2; D is undetermined. This TCR derives from a woman aged 45 to 65 with alopecia areata. Some clones in this sample may be carry-over from other donors' samples. The CDR3 nucleotides read TGTGCCAGCAGCTCTCGGACGGAATTATATGGCTACACCTTC. Its translation: CASSSRTELYGYTF.